The subject of this entry is one TCR beta chain. A much larger clone lies one base from this, so it may be a read error. CDR1 and CDR2 (germline): SEHNR, FQNEAQ (reference sequence). V lost 4 bases, J lost 7 bases, and 7 bases stayed unmatched. The CDR3 contains 14 residues. The record originates from a study of blood T cells in healthy people across ages. A sample-barcoded 5' primer and a J-beta primer mix were used in a second PCR of roughly 6 to 11 cycles. Every single cDNA molecule received a tag from a template-switch adaptor with 12 random nucleotides. Each CDR3 protein gets one entry after TCRdb re-called the 5' RACE reads with MiXCR. Here the sample spans hundreds of thousands of distinct CDR3 sequences, less than 60% being singletons.

The rearrangement links TRBV7-9 to TRBJ2-7; TRBD2 agrees at 10 bases. The material sequenced was blood. The source is a man older than 75 in good health. The CDR3 DNA reads TGTGCCAGCAGCTCGGGGACTAGCGTCAGTGAGCAGTACTTC. Translated: CASSSGTSVSEQYF.